This TCR beta chain was captured by sequencing in a study of blood T cell repertoires in COVID-19. Study summary: Italy, Spain and the United States were the sources of the convalescent and acute COVID-19 samples.

Repertoires were generated with immunoSEQ multiplex PCR, while TCRdb's copy carries only in-frame clones and drops some. There are some 69,000 clones in the sample; more than 80% occur only once, and about 20% lies in the top ten. This CDR3 is 14 amino acids long. The germline gives CDR1 SNHLY, CDR2 FYNNEI. Unmatched junction bases numbered 5, after V lost 5 bases and J lost 6 bases. This clone has more than one count but fewer than ten. V usage is TRBV2 and J usage is TRBJ1-5, with 9 bases matching TRBD1. This clonotype was sampled from a woman aged 70-85 years with acute or convalescent COVID-19. Material for sequencing was peripheral blood. For the CDR3, the DNA is TGTGCCAGCAGTAGACAGGGGGGGAGTCAGCCCCAGCATTTT. Its protein is CASSRQGGSQPQHF.